Listed below are T cell receptor beta chains from one sample, sequenced in a study of cytomegalovirus exposure and HLA in healthy donors. The data were produced by immunoSEQ multiplex PCR, yet TCRdb's version contains in-frame clones alone and is incomplete. The sample includes about 120,000 clones, about four fifths seen only once; the top ten take roughly 4%. The sample taken for sequencing was PBMCs. The receptor set was obtained from a woman in her thirties or forties in good health and CMV-seropositive. The CDR3 runs from the conserved cysteine through the conserved F or W. Fields, in order: J gene, clone size, V gene, CDR3 length, CDR3 protein. Only some rows state a clone size, as once, few, many or a class for expanded clones.

TRBJ2-1 | few | TRBV7-2 | 12 | CASSLDNIEQFF
TRBJ1-1 | - | TRBV6-1 | 13 | CATRTGGRPEAFF
TRBJ2-1 | - | TRBV9 | 15 | CASSVVGSSYNEQFF
TRBJ2-5 | - | TRBV5-6 | 16 | CASSKMTGRGGETQYF
TRBJ2-5 | - | TRBV11-3 | 18 | CASSIPTSGSPSQPTQYF
TRBJ2-3 | - | TRBV28 | 17 | CASRMSLAGGVADTQYF
TRBJ2-7 | - | TRBV19 | 16 | CASSPRSGSLTYEQYF
TRBJ2-7 | few | TRBV4-2 | 14 | CASSQGLAYIEQYF
TRBJ2-7 | - | TRBV10-3 | 12 | CAIRGGSYEQYF
TRBJ1-3 | - | TRBV25-1 | 14 | CASSDLDRGHTIYF
TRBJ2-7 | - | TRBV28 | 15 | CASRRGLAGNYEQYF
TRBJ2-7 | - | TRBV5-1 | 16 | CASSLAPSGSSYEQYF
TRBJ1-2 | - | TRBV5-1 | 13 | CASSLGQTYGYTF
TRBJ2-4 | - | TRBV6-5 | 16 | CASSYPPPGRRNIQYF
TRBJ1-2 | - | TRBV7-9 | 13 | CASSLRGDYGYTF
TRBJ1-1 | - | TRBV28 | 13 | CASRGQGGTEAFF